The next 30 T cell receptor beta chains were all read from a single sample in a study of immune evolution from preneoplasia to lung adenocarcinoma. Sequencing was performed with immunoSEQ multiplex PCR; in TCRdb, only in-frame clones are kept and a portion is missing. The sample shows 13,000 to 15,000 clones, 65% to 85% of them seen only once. Sequencing input: FFPE minimally invasive lung adenocarcinoma tissue. All receptors derive from a person between 65 and 79 years old with lung adenocarcinoma.

The chain employs TRBV2 and TRBJ1-1; D remains ambiguous. CDR3 length equals 12 residues. Trimming cost V 8 bases and J 7 bases, with 14 bases left between them. Germline loops: CDR1 SNHLY, CDR2 FYNNEI. The CDR3 nucleotides read TGTGCCAGCCGGAGGCTTTTGATTGAAGCTTTCTTT. Translated: CASRRLLIEAFF.

This sequence joins TRBV10-3 and TRBJ2-5; D is possibly TRBD1 (6 bases). CDR3 size: 13 residues. Germline V gene data show CDR1 as ENHRY and CDR2 as SYGVKD. Deletions cut 8 bases from V and 5 bases from J, with 15 bases between. CDR3 sequence reads: CAIAKGGGETQYF. The CDR3 nucleotides read TGTGCCATCGCCAAGGGTGGGGGCGAGACCCAGTACTTC.

The chain uses TRBV4-1 and TRBJ1-6; D is unclear. This CDR3 spans 13 amino acids. Germline assignment: CDR1 MGHRA and CDR2 YSYEKL. V was pared by 6 bases and J by 6 bases, with 9 bases between. CDR3 bases: TGCGCCAGCAGGCGGGAGCCTAATTCACCCCTCCACTTT. This encodes CASRREPNSPLHF.

The CDR3 bases are TGTGCCAGCAGTTCACCCGGGACAGGGGGCGCTAGGGATACGCAGTATTTT. Translating gives CASSSPGTGGARDTQYF. This rearrangement joins TRBV28 to TRBJ2-3; TRBD1 matches at 12 bases. Trimming removed 4 bases from V and 6 bases from J; junction bases left unmatched: 11. Germline CDR1 and CDR2: MDHEN and SYDVKM. The CDR3 totals 17 residues.

The J gene is TRBJ1-1, the V gene TRBV29-1; unclear D gene. Germline loops: CDR1 SQVTM, CDR2 ANQGSEA. There are 15 residues in the CDR3. V was cut by 4 bases and J by 1 base, with 16 bases left in between. CDR3 nucleotide sequence: TGCAGCGTTGCGCGTCAGAAGGTTGGGAACACTGAAGCTTTCTTT. This translates into CSVARQKVGNTEAFF. The full variable domain, completed using reference TRBV29-1 and TRBJ1-1, is SAVISQKPSRDICQRGTSLTIQCQVDSQVTMMFWYRQQPGQSLTLIATANQGSEATYESGFVIDKFPISRPNLTFSTLTVSNMSPEDSSIYLCSVARQKVGNTEAFFGQGTRLTVV.

The rearrangement uses TRBV19 and TRBJ1-4; maybe TRBD1 (5 bases). The CDR3 sequence is 16 residues long. The V gene lost 6 bases and the J gene lost 5 bases, with 19 bases spanning the gap. The germline CDR1 and CDR2 sequences are LNHDA and SQIVND (reference sequence). For the CDR3, the DNA is TGTGCCAGTAGAGAGCCCCGGGGACGGCACAATGAAAAACTGTTTTTT. This translates into CASREPRGRHNEKLFF.

V and J are TRBV28 and TRBJ2-7; D is ambiguous. The CDR3 contains 14 residues. Germline CDR1 is MDHEN and CDR2 is SYDVKM. Trimming removed 4 bases at V and 4 bases at J, with 14 bases between. The CDR3 reads CASSSTPPKYEQYF. As DNA, the CDR3 is TGTGCCAGCAGTTCGACCCCCCCCAAATACGAGCAGTACTTC.

The chain employs TRBV9 and TRBJ1-1; a weak D match, TRBD1 (5 bases). CDR1 and CDR2 from the germline V gene are SGDLS and YYNGEE. Trimming left V 2 bases short and J 1 base short, with 12 bases between. This CDR3 spans 15 amino acids. CDR3 DNA sequence: TGTGCCAGCAGCGTGGGACGTTCAACGAACACTGAAGCTTTCTTT. As protein: CASSVGRSTNTEAFF.

This clone was observed a handful of times. The chain recombines TRBV19 with TRBJ1-3; D is unresolved. This CDR3 contains 16 residues. Trimming took off 6 bases at V and 0 bases at J, with 15 bases between the two ends. Germline loops: CDR1 LNHDA, CDR2 SQIVND (reference sequence). In DNA form, the CDR3 reads TGTGCCAGTAGAAAGGCGGGGAGCGCCTCTGGAAACACCATATATTTT. It codes for CASRKAGSASGNTIYF. Complete variable domain (other parts from reference TRBV19 and TRBJ1-3): DGGITQSPKYLFRKEGQNVTLSCEQNLNHDAMYWYRQDPGQGLRLIYYSQIVNDFQKGDIAEGYSVSREKKESFPLTVTSAQKNPTAFYLCASRKAGSASGNTIYFGEGSWLTVV.

V and J are TRBV28 and TRBJ1-5, with D hard to call. V shed 5 bases and J shed 3 bases, with 14 bases lying between them. This CDR3 comprises 15 residues. Germline CDR1 is MDHEN and CDR2 is SYDVKM. The CDR3, as DNA: TGTGCCAGCAGTCCCTCCGGGTTCGACAATCAGCCCCAGCATTTT. Translated: CASSPSGFDNQPQHF.

The gene calls are TRBV4-2 and TRBJ2-3, with 12 bases identical to TRBD2. Trimming took 1 base from V and 6 from J; bases not matched to a gene: 5. Germline V gives CDR1 LGHNA, CDR2 YNFKEQ. This CDR3 has 16 residues. CDR3 region: CASSQALAGGLDTQYF. CDR3 in DNA: TGTGCCAGCAGCCAAGCCCTAGCGGGGGGGCTGGATACGCAGTATTTT.

The gene calls are TRBV2 and TRBJ1-4, with 8 bases that match TRBD1. Per the germline V gene, CDR1 is SNHLY and CDR2 is FYNNEI. The V and J ends lost 2 bases and 8 bases, in that order; junction bases with no gene match: 4. The CDR3 has 14 residues. Written as DNA, the CDR3 is TGTGCCAGCAGTGAACAGGGGGCATTGGAAAAACTGTTTTTT. Translated: CASSEQGALEKLFF.

In nucleotides, the CDR3 is TGTGCCAGCAGCACACGCGGGACTACTCAAGGGCAGTACTTC. This sequence encodes CASSTRGTTQGQYF. V is TRBV28 and J is TRBJ2-7; 7 bases match TRBD2. Germline CDR1 is MDHEN and CDR2 is SYDVKM. V lost 6 bases to trimming and J lost 9 bases; unmatched junction nucleotides: 14. CDR3 length: 14 residues.

This sequence joins TRBV5-1 and TRBJ1-3, with 9 positions matching TRBD1. Per the germline V gene, CDR1 is SGHRS and CDR2 is YFSETQ. The trim removed 3 bases at V and 4 bases at J, leaving 5 bases unmatched. This CDR3 has 15 residues. CDR3 residues: CASSSSGTGGNTIYF. As DNA, the CDR3 is TGCGCCAGCAGCTCCTCCGGGACAGGGGGAAACACCATATATTTT.

The rearrangement links TRBV15 to TRBJ1-1; TRBD1 matches at 9 bases. The V gene's germline CDR1 is LNHNV and CDR2 YYDKDF (reference sequence). V was pared by 5 bases and J by 10 bases, with 8 bases of the junction left unmatched. The CDR3 has 13 amino acids. The DNA of the CDR3 is TGTGCCACCAGCCCCCGGGGACAGGGTGCAGCTTTCTTT. It specifies CATSPRGQGAAFF.

The chain recombines TRBV29-1 with TRBJ1-2; D is perhaps TRBD1 (5 bases). CDR3 length equals 11 residues. Trimming shortened V by 5 bases and J by 8 bases, and 12 bases separated the two germline ends. Germline V lookup: CDR1 SQVTM, CDR2 ANQGSEA. The CDR3 reads CSVRSGGGYTF. In nucleotides, the CDR3 is TGCAGCGTTAGAAGCGGGGGAGGCTACACCTTC.

The V and J genes are TRBV10-3 and TRBJ2-3, with a tentative D call TRBD2 (5 bases). The CDR3 length is 14 residues. The germline V gene encodes CDR1 ENHRY and CDR2 SYGVKD. Trimming left V 8 bases short and J 0 bases short, with 12 bases between. The DNA of the CDR3 is TGTGCCATCGACTCAAGGGAGAGCACAGATACGCAGTATTTT. Its protein is CAIDSRESTDTQYF.

In its sample, this clone was seen a few times. The CDR3: CASSPQGAEDEKLFF. Written as DNA, the CDR3 is TGCGCCAGCAGCCCACAGGGGGCCGAGGATGAAAAACTGTTTTTT. The chain employs TRBV5-1 and TRBJ1-4; 9 bases agree with TRBD1. After removal of 4 bases from V and 6 bases from J, the junction contained 7 bases not matched to a gene. Germline values: CDR1 SGHRS, CDR2 YFSETQ. The CDR3 runs 15 residues.

The rearrangement joins TRBV2 to TRBJ2-7; no definite D call. V was pared by 6 bases and J by 0 bases, with 0 bases between. The CDR3 is 10 amino acids. Germline V gene sequence: CDR1 SNHLY, CDR2 FYNNEI. The CDR3 DNA reads as TGTGCCAGCAGCTCCTACGAGCAGTACTTC. Its translation: CASSSYEQYF. The variable domain in full, completed from reference TRBV2 and TRBJ2-7, reads EPEVTQTPSHQVTQMGQEVILRCVPISNHLYFYWYRQILGQKVEFLVSFYNNEISEKSEIFDDQFSVERPDGSNFTLKIRSTKLEDSAMYFCASSSYEQYFGPGTRLTVT.

CDR3 in amino acids: CATADRESQPQHF. In DNA form, the CDR3 reads TGTGCCACCGCGGACAGGGAAAGTCAGCCCCAGCATTTT. V gene TRBV27 combines with J gene TRBJ1-5; 8 nucleotides match TRBD1. V lost 10 bases, J lost 6 bases, and 8 bases stayed unmatched. The V gene's germline CDR1 is MNHEY and CDR2 SMNVEV (reference sequence). The CDR3 sequence is 13 residues long.

J is TRBJ2-1 and V is TRBV29-1; 8 positions agree with TRBD1. This CDR3 contains 13 residues. V was clipped by 7 bases and J by 10 bases; unmatched bases: 12. Germline V CDR1 and CDR2: SQVTM, ANQGSEA. Here the CDR3 DNA reads TGCAGCGGCCAACTTACAGGGGACAGGGAGCAGTTCTTC. Its translation: CSGQLTGDREQFF.

This clone was seen a few times. The chain joins TRBV9 to TRBJ2-1; TRBD2 is a possible D gene (5 bases). The length of the CDR3 is 16 residues. The V end lost 4 bases, the J end lost 1 base, and 15 bases lay between the germline ends. CDR1 is SGDLS, CDR2 YYNGEE, per germline. The CDR3 DNA is TGTGCCAGCAGCACGACTAACTCACGATCCTACAATGAGCAGTTCTTC. This encodes CASSTTNSRSYNEQFF.

This rearrangement joins TRBV19 to TRBJ1-2, with 7 positions matching TRBD1. The CDR3 has 15 residues. Looked up from germline, CDR1 is LNHDA and CDR2 is SQIVND (reference sequence). Germline trimming cut 10 bases from V and 0 bases from J; bases unmatched to any gene: 11. The CDR3 DNA reads TGTGCCACCCACCCTGGACAGGCTTCTAACTATGGCTACACCTTC. It translates to CATHPGQASNYGYTF.

The count of this clone is one. The rearrangement links TRBV6-5 to TRBJ2-1; tentative D call: TRBD2 (5 bases). V lost 6 bases to trimming and J lost 5 bases, with 11 bases between them. Germline lookup yields CDR1 MNHEY and CDR2 SVGAGI. This CDR3 region has 13 residues. CDR3 DNA sequence: TGTGCCAGCAGCGCAGGACTGAACAATGAGCAGTTCTTC. Translating gives CASSAGLNNEQFF.

J is TRBJ2-6 and V is TRBV28; 7 nucleotides match TRBD1. This CDR3 has 15 amino acids. The V segment lost 6 bases and the J segment 4 bases; nucleotides outside the gene matches: 6. Germline V gene lookup returns CDR1 MDHEN and CDR2 SYDVKM. The CDR3 DNA reads TGTGCCAGCAGGGAAGGGGGCGCGGGGGCCAACGTCCTGACTTTC. Residues: CASREGGAGANVLTF.

The chain has TRBV2 and TRBJ2-2; 7 nucleotides line up with TRBD1. Trimming took 6 bases from V and 4 from J; bases not matched to a gene: 8. CDR3 size: 15 residues. Germline V gene sequence: CDR1 SNHLY, CDR2 FYNNEI. The CDR3 region has the DNA TGTGCCAGCAGCGAAAGACAGGGTACCACCGGGGAGCTGTTTTTT. It is translated as CASSERQGTTGELFF.

This clone was counted only a few times. The chain combines TRBV7-3 with TRBJ2-3, with a weak D call TRBD1 (5 bases). Germline V lookup: CDR1 SGHTA, CDR2 FQGTGA. The ends were cut back, 5 bases at V and 0 bases at J, with 9 bases in the middle. This CDR3 spans 14 amino acids. CDR3 DNA: TGTGCCAGCAGCGTTGGACACAGCACAGATACGCAGTATTTT. It is translated as CASSVGHSTDTQYF. Drawing the rest from reference TRBV7-3 and TRBJ2-3, the complete variable domain is GAGVSQTPSNKVTEKGKYVELRCDPISGHTALYWYRQSLGQGPEFLIYFQGTGAADDSGLPNDRFFAVRPEGSVSTLKIQRTERGDSAVYLCASSVGHSTDTQYFGPGTRLTVL.

The chain links TRBV7-8 to TRBJ2-5, with D possibly matching TRBD1 (6 bases). The CDR3 has 14 residues. The germline V gene has CDR1 SGHVS and CDR2 FQNEAQ. Trimming stripped 5 bases from V and 2 bases from J, with 12 bases between. The CDR3 is CASSHGGSQETQYF. CDR3 nucleotide sequence: TGTGCCAGCAGCCATGGGGGCAGTCAAGAGACCCAGTACTTC.

This clone was counted only a few times. The V gene is TRBV6-1, the J gene TRBJ1-2, with 9 bases aligning to TRBD1. Germline CDR1 and CDR2: MNHNS and SASEGT. The CDR3 runs to 15 residues. The V gene end was trimmed by 3 bases and the J gene end by 4 bases; junction bases not matched to a gene: 6. The CDR3 DNA sequence: TGTGCCAGCAGTGATCTGTCGACAGGGGGCTATGGCTACACCTTC. Translating it yields CASSDLSTGGYGYTF.

The chain carries TRBV18 and TRBJ2-2; D call uncertain. Between the trimmed V and J ends, which lost 3 bases and 0 bases, there was a span of 11 bases. CDR3 size: 16 residues. Germline V gives CDR1 KGHSH, CDR2 LQKENI. CDR3: CASSPSPVTNTGELFF. CDR3 DNA: TGTGCCAGCTCACCGTCCCCAGTTACGAACACCGGGGAGCTGTTTTTT.